This is a list of T cell receptor beta chains from one sample in a study of OX40 agonist ivuxolimab in advanced cancers. The data were produced by immunoSEQ multiplex PCR, yet TCRdb's version contains in-frame clones alone and is incomplete. The sample gives tens of thousands of clones, roughly nine tenths of which show up once; under 0.4% is in the top ten. The input for sequencing was CD4+ or CD8+ T cells sorted from blood, taken in a trial of the OX40 agonist ivuxolimab. These receptors came from an adult with an advanced solid tumor such as melanoma, head and neck, liver or kidney cancer. Both conserved end residues are part of each CDR3. Fields, in order: clone size, V gene, J gene, D gene, CDR3 protein, CDR3 DNA. A D gene is named only where the DNA matches it firmly. Clone size is stated in some rows and not others, as once, few, many or a class when expanded.

>NA|TRBV11-2|TRBJ1-1|NA
CASSLDALGRAFF
TGTGCCAGCAGCTTAGATGCTCTCGGCCGGGCTTTCTTT
>NA|TRBV4-2|TRBJ1-5|NA
CASSQMDQPQHF
TGTGCCAGCAGCCAAATGGATCAGCCCCAGCATTTT
>NA|TRBV27|TRBJ2-7|NA
CASSLDAGEQYF
TGTGCCAGCAGTCTCGACGCCGGAGAGCAGTACTTC
>NA|TRBV27|TRBJ2-5|NA
CASSPWTDLQETQYF
TGTGCCAGCAGTCCTTGGACAGATTTACAAGAGACCCAGTACTTC
>NA|TRBV2|TRBJ1-1|NA
CATLMTGVNTEAFF
TGTGCCACCTTAATGACAGGAGTAAACACTGAAGCTTTCTTT
>NA|TRBV5-1|TRBJ1-3|NA
CASSLVGGHSGNTIYF
TGCGCCAGCAGCTTGGTAGGCGGACACTCTGGAAACACCATATATTTT
>once|TRBV5-8|TRBJ1-1|TRBD1
CASSRTGGAGNTEAFF
TGTGCCAGCAGCAGGACAGGGGGCGCGGGGAACACTGAAGCTTTCTTT
>NA|TRBV15|TRBJ2-1|TRBD2
CATNSGDGEQFF
TGTGCCACCAACAGCGGGGATGGTGAGCAGTTCTTC
>few|TRBV30|TRBJ2-2|TRBD1
CACPGTGNTGELFF
TGTGCCTGTCCCGGGACAGGGAACACCGGGGAGCTGTTTTTT
>NA|TRBV25-1|TRBJ2-2|NA
CASSEAGDTGELFF
TGTGCCAGCAGTGAGGCAGGGGACACCGGGGAGCTGTTTTTT
>NA|TRBV19|TRBJ2-7|TRBD1
CASSRGQPSYEQYF
TGTGCCAGTAGTAGGGGACAGCCTTCCTACGAGCAGTACTTC
>NA|TRBV6-5|TRBJ1-5|NA
CASSYSASLNQPQHF
TGTGCCAGCAGTTACTCAGCCAGCTTGAATCAGCCCCAGCATTTT
>NA|TRBV30|TRBJ2-3|TRBD2
CAWSGVAGVTDTQYF
TGTGCCTGGAGTGGGGTAGCGGGAGTCACAGATACGCAGTATTTT
>NA|TRBV7-8|TRBJ1-2|NA
CASSLALIPGARGYTF
TGTGCCAGCAGCTTAGCGCTAATCCCAGGGGCTCGGGGCTACACCTTC
>NA|TRBV7-6|TRBJ2-5|NA
CASSLALGKGETQYF
TGTGCCAGCAGCTTAGCGTTGGGGAAAGGAGAGACCCAGTACTTC
>NA|TRBV29-1|TRBJ1-1|NA
CSVEDPRGMNTEAFF
TGCAGCGTTGAAGACCCCCGGGGCATGAACACTGAAGCTTTCTTT
>NA|TRBV7-8|TRBJ2-2|TRBD2
CASSLVVTSGRTGELFF
TGTGCCAGCAGCTTAGTAGTTACTAGCGGGAGGACCGGGGAGCTGTTTTTT
>NA|TRBV19|TRBJ2-1|TRBD2
CASSIILAVYNEQFF
TGTGCCAGTAGTATAATACTAGCGGTATACAATGAGCAGTTCTTC
>NA|TRBV2|TRBJ1-5|NA
CASRELQGNQPQHF
TGTGCCAGCAGAGAATTACAGGGAAATCAGCCCCAGCATTTT
>once|TRBV5-1|TRBJ2-2|NA
CASSLVVASNTGELFF
TGCGCCAGCAGCTTGGTAGTAGCCTCGAACACCGGGGAGCTGTTTTTT
>NA|TRBV6-1|TRBJ2-1|NA
CASSEGDNYNEQFF
TGTGCCAGCAGTGAAGGGGACAACTACAATGAGCAGTTCTTC
>NA|TRBV9|TRBJ1-1|NA
CASSVGGVEAEAFF
TGTGCCAGCAGCGTAGGGGGGGTTGAAGCTGAAGCTTTCTTT
>NA|TRBV19|TRBJ1-1|TRBD1
CASSIPTNRGDTEAFF
TGTGCCAGTAGTATCCCAACGAACAGGGGGGACACTGAAGCTTTCTTT
>NA|TRBV6-6|TRBJ1-6|NA
CASSPGQANSPLHF
TGTGCCAGCAGTCCGGGACAAGCAAATTCACCCCTCCACTTT
>NA|TRBV5-6|TRBJ1-6|NA
CASSLGGLYNSPLHF
TGTGCCAGCAGCTTAGGAGGGCTCTATAATTCACCCCTCCACTTT
>NA|TRBV4-2|TRBJ2-2|NA
CASSIGAGELFF
TGTGCCAGCAGTATCGGCGCCGGGGAGCTGTTTTTT
>NA|TRBV5-1|TRBJ2-2|NA
CASSVGLGAPGELFF
TGCGCCAGCAGCGTGGGGCTGGGTGCCCCCGGGGAGCTGTTTTTT
>NA|TRBV4-2|TRBJ2-1|NA
CASSQVQRVYNEQFF
TGTGCCAGCAGCCAAGTGCAGCGGGTGTACAATGAGCAGTTCTTC
>NA|TRBV19|TRBJ1-1|NA
CASSIPQGKSEAFF
TGTGCCAGTAGTATACCACAGGGTAAGTCTGAAGCTTTCTTT
>NA|TRBV7-6|TRBJ2-3|NA
CASSLGDRDTQYF
TGTGCCAGCAGCTTAGGCGACCGGGATACGCAGTATTTT
>NA|TRBV19|TRBJ2-1|NA
CASSVHRELSSYNEQFF
TGTGCCAGTAGTGTTCACAGGGAACTCAGCTCCTACAATGAGCAGTTCTTC
>NA|TRBV19|TRBJ2-7|NA
CASSSPAGSSYEQYF
TGTGCCAGTAGTTCCCCTGCGGGGAGCTCCTACGAGCAGTACTTC
>NA|TRBV25-1|TRBJ2-7|NA
CASSGVDVYEQYF
TGTGCCAGCAGTGGCGTGGACGTCTACGAGCAGTACTTC
>NA|TRBV6-1|TRBJ2-6|NA
CASSLSGANVLTF
TGTGCCAGCAGTCTCTCTGGGGCCAACGTCCTGACTTTC
>NA|TRBV4-3|TRBJ1-2|NA
CASSQAMGDGYTF
TGCGCCAGCAGCCAAGCTATGGGGGACGGCTACACCTTC
>NA|TRBV25-1|TRBJ2-2|NA
CASSRAGRNTGELFF
TGTGCCAGCAGTAGAGCCGGAAGGAACACCGGGGAGCTGTTTTTT
>once|TRBV7-2|TRBJ2-7|NA
CASSLEGGTSYEQYF
TGTGCCAGCAGCTTAGAGGGGGGTACATCCTACGAGCAGTACTTC
>NA|TRBV9|TRBJ1-1|NA
CASSVGPNTEAFF
TGTGCCAGCAGCGTGGGACCGAACACTGAAGCTTTCTTT
>NA|TRBV4-3|TRBJ1-5|NA
CASSLIKRDNNQPQHF
TGCGCCAGCAGCCTGATAAAACGGGACAACAATCAGCCCCAGCATTTT
>NA|TRBV5-6|TRBJ2-6|NA
CASSFYRAISGANVLTF
TGTGCCAGCAGCTTTTACAGGGCCATCTCTGGGGCCAACGTCCTGACTTTC
>NA|TRBV6-5|TRBJ1-1|NA
CASSRGDTEAFF
TGTGCCAGCAGCCGAGGGGACACTGAAGCTTTCTTT
>NA|TRBV5-1|TRBJ2-2|NA
CASSLAAPSNTGELFF
TGCGCCAGCAGCTTGGCTGCTCCCTCGAACACCGGGGAGCTGTTTTTT
>NA|TRBV10-3|TRBJ1-5|NA
CAISEGNQPQHF
TGTGCCATCAGTGAAGGGAATCAGCCCCAGCATTTT
>NA|TRBV6-5|TRBJ1-2|NA
CASSYRGGYGYTF
TGTGCCAGCAGTTACAGGGGGGGGTATGGCTACACCTTC
>NA|TRBV10-3|TRBJ1-1|NA
CAISGEADHARTEAFF
TGTGCCATCAGTGGGGAGGCGGACCACGCCCGCACTGAAGCTTTCTTT
>NA|TRBV9|TRBJ1-2|NA
CASSPGQAFSYTF
TGTGCCAGCAGCCCGGGGCAGGCTTTCAGCTACACCTTC
>few|TRBV6-1|TRBJ1-3|NA
CASWEDSGNTIYF
TGTGCCAGTTGGGAGGACTCTGGAAACACCATATATTTT
>NA|TRBV7-2|TRBJ1-1|TRBD1
CASSLMGTGRSFAEAFF
TGTGCCAGCAGCTTAATGGGGACAGGGAGATCGTTTGCTGAAGCTTTCTTT
>few|TRBV11-1|TRBJ1-3|NA
CASSLGISGNTIYF
TGTGCCAGCAGCTTAGGAATCTCTGGAAACACCATATATTTT
>NA|TRBV18|TRBJ1-1|NA
CASSGVVNTEAFF
TGTGCCAGCTCCGGGGTAGTGAACACTGAAGCTTTCTTT
>NA|TRBV5-1|TRBJ2-7|NA
CASSLALGPKGEQYF
TGCGCCAGCAGCTTGGCACTGGGGCCCAAGGGCGAGCAGTACTTC
>once|TRBV19|TRBJ2-5|NA
CASTKAGWETQYF
TGTGCCAGTACTAAGGCTGGGTGGGAGACCCAGTACTTC
>NA|TRBV9|TRBJ1-2|NA
CASSVGLGNYGYTF
TGTGCCAGCAGCGTAGGCCTGGGCAACTATGGCTACACCTTC
>NA|TRBV20-1|TRBJ2-5|NA
CSASPQETQYF
TGCAGTGCTAGTCCTCAAGAGACCCAGTACTTC
>NA|TRBV9|TRBJ2-3|NA
CASSVSSGPDTQYF
TGTGCCAGCAGCGTAAGTTCAGGGCCAGATACGCAGTATTTT
>NA|TRBV10-3|TRBJ1-6|NA
CAISESTEFRESPLHF
TGTGCCATCAGTGAGTCTACCGAGTTTCGTGAGTCACCCCTCCACTTT
>NA|TRBV5-1|TRBJ1-1|NA
CASSPGFQGAFF
TGCGCCAGCAGCCCCGGGTTCCAGGGAGCTTTCTTT